The next 14 T cell receptor beta chains were all read from a single sample in a study of blood T cell repertoires in COVID-19. Assay used: immunoSEQ multiplex PCR; TCRdb lists only in-frame clones, some missing. The sample consists of 200,000 to 300,000 clones, more than 75% of them appearing once. Input material: peripheral blood. Receptors were obtained from a woman aged 35 to 49 who had recovered from COVID-19.

The gene calls are TRBV7-9 and TRBJ2-7, with 10 nucleotides matching TRBD1. This CDR3 comprises 16 residues. V was pared by 2 bases and J by 0 bases, with 4 bases of the junction left unmatched. Germline-derived CDR1 and CDR2 are SEHNR and FQNEAQ (reference sequence). CDR3 sequence reads: CASSLPGQGVSYEQYF. CDR3 in DNA: TGTGCCAGCAGCTTACCCGGACAGGGGGTCTCCTACGAGCAGTACTTC.

This clone occurred a few times. The chain recombines TRBV27 with TRBJ2-7, with 8 bases identical to TRBD1. V dropped 7 bases and J dropped 4; count of bases not matched to a gene: 6. CDR1 is MNHEY, CDR2 SMNVEV, per germline (reference sequence). The CDR3 runs 13 residues. The CDR3 region has the DNA TGTGCCAGCAACCGACAGGGGAAATACGAGCAGTACTTC. Translated, it gives CASNRQGKYEQYF.

This clone was seen a single time. The chain has TRBV4-3 and TRBJ2-2; the D gene is possibly TRBD2 (5 bases). Trimming left V 4 bases short and J 2 bases short, with 8 bases between. CDR3 length: 14 amino acids. Germline assignment: CDR1 LGHNA and CDR2 YSLEER. CDR3 coding DNA: TGCGCCAGCAGCCGCGGGCCTAACACCGGGGAGCTGTTTTTT. This translates into CASSRGPNTGELFF.

The chain couples TRBV4-3 to TRBJ1-1; 9 bases map to TRBD1. Germline lookup yields CDR1 LGHNA and CDR2 YSLEER. V gave up 4 bases and J gave up 0 bases; unmatched junction bases: 6. The CDR3 contains 16 residues. CDR3 nucleotides: TGCGCCAGCAGCCGAGGGGACAGGGTGGTGAACACTGAAGCTTTCTTT. It codes for CASSRGDRVVNTEAFF.

The chain is built from TRBV18 and TRBJ2-4, with D perhaps TRBD1 (6 bases). Trimming left V 3 bases short and J 0 bases short, with 9 bases between. The germline CDR1 and CDR2 sequences are KGHSH and LQKENI. This CDR3 spans 15 amino acids. The CDR3 nucleotides are TGTGCCAGCTCACCTGGGACAATAGCCAAAAACATTCAGTACTTC. Translating it yields CASSPGTIAKNIQYF. Using reference TRBV18 and TRBJ2-4 for the parts outside the CDR3, the full variable domain is NAGVMQNPRHLVRRRGQEARLRCSPMKGHSHVYWYRQLPEEGLKFMVYLQKENIIDESGMPKERFSAEFPKEGPSILRIQQVVRGDSAAYFCASSPGTIAKNIQYFGAGTRLSVL.

This rearrangement joins TRBV7-8 to TRBJ1-3; D is unclear. The V gene's germline CDR1 is SGHVS and CDR2 FQNEAQ. The CDR3 length is 17 residues. V gave up 2 bases and J gave up 4 bases, with 18 bases separating them. The CDR3 loop reads CASSLSGWQARGNTIYF. In DNA form, the CDR3 reads TGTGCCAGCAGCTTATCGGGGTGGCAGGCGCGCGGAAACACCATATATTTT.

The chain joins TRBV4-3 to TRBJ1-4; TRBD1 is a possible D gene (6 bases). CDR1 and CDR2 (germline): LGHNA, YSLEER. The CDR3 has 16 amino acids. The ends were cut back, 4 bases at V and 7 bases at J, with 19 bases in the middle. In nucleotides, the CDR3 is TGCGCCAGCAGCCCCAGCCGCGGGGGGCGCGGTGAAAAACTGTTTTTT. Its translation: CASSPSRGGRGEKLFF.

V is TRBV6-5 and J is TRBJ1-6; D might be TRBD1 (6 bases). V lost 6 bases, J lost 7 bases, and 16 bases lay in between. CDR1 and CDR2 (germline): MNHEY, SVGAGI. There are 15 residues in the CDR3. The CDR3 sequence: CASRQGGGANSPLHF. DNA for the CDR3: TGTGCCAGCAGGCAAGGTGGGGGGGCGAATTCACCCCTCCACTTT.

The count of this clone is one. The V and J genes are TRBV10-3 and TRBJ2-2; 13 positions match TRBD2. V was pared by 9 bases and J by 4 bases, with 2 bases of the junction left unmatched. The CDR3 covers 14 residues. Germline assignment: CDR1 ENHRY and CDR2 SYGVKD. The CDR3 here is CAIGLAGATGELFF. Here the CDR3 DNA reads TGTGCCATAGGACTAGCGGGAGCCACCGGGGAGCTGTTTTTT.

The V gene is TRBV18, the J gene TRBJ2-3; 10 nucleotides agree with TRBD2. V lost 4 bases and J lost 0; bases outside the gene matches: 10. CDR3 length: 18 residues. Germline CDR1 and CDR2: KGHSH and LQKENI. CDR3 loop: CASSQGLAGVTSTDTQYF. For the CDR3, the DNA is TGTGCCAGCTCACAGGGCCTAGCGGGAGTCACTAGCACAGATACGCAGTATTTT.

A remark on this clone: Compared with germline, one end of the junction differs, possibly owing to a read error. The chain uses TRBV7-2 and TRBJ2-7, with 7 bases identical to TRBD2. This CDR3 comprises 17 residues. From germline, CDR1 is SGHTA and CDR2 FQGNSA. This chain's CDR3 is CASSPRLAGAISHEQYF. CDR3 sequence (DNA): TGTGCCAGCAGCCCCCGTCTCGCGGGAGCGATCTCCCACGAGCAGTACTTC.

The CDR3 protein is CAWSVRAGGSPLHF. For the CDR3, the DNA is TGTGCCTGGAGTGTACGGGCAGGGGGATCACCCCTCCACTTT. V and J are TRBV30 and TRBJ1-6, with 7 positions matching TRBD1. J lost 10 bases, V lost 0 bases, and 6 bases had no gene match. The CDR3 is 14 residues long. Germline CDR1 GTSNPN, CDR2 SVGIG (reference sequence).

V gene TRBV21-1 combines with J gene TRBJ2-3; TRBD2, the D gene given by the table, was not confirmed from the DNA. TRBV21-1 is a pseudogene. The length of the CDR3 is 14 residues. The CDR3 region has the DNA TGTGCCAGCAGCCAACGGACGGGAGCAGATACGCAGTATTTT. It is translated as CASSQRTGADTQYF.

The chain employs TRBV5-8 and TRBJ2-2; the D is unclear. The CDR3 sequence is 14 residues long. Germline V lookup: CDR1 SGHTS, CDR2 YDEGEE. Trimming removed 0 bases from V and 1 base from J, with 4 bases in between. CDR3 sequence reads: CASSLDGNTGELFF. CDR3 coding DNA: TGTGCCAGCAGCTTGGACGGGAACACCGGGGAGCTGTTTTTT.